The source of this TCR beta chain is a study of beta chain features in type 1 diabetes. Study context: Healthy donors, compared against patients, showed similar age, gender and cell yields. All samples together contributed more than 90,000,000 sorted cells for examination.

Study-wide findings and caveats: TCRB CDR3s from Type 1 diabetes patients were moderately but significantly shorter in all four CD4+ subsets.

The CDR3 has 11 amino acids. Trimming left V 6 bases short and J 4 bases short, with 9 bases between. In germline, CDR1 is DFQATT, CDR2 SNEGSKA (reference sequence). As every portion of the isolated RNA was reverse transcribed, the sequencing read expressed TCRB transcripts. Profiled with immunoSEQ multiplex PCR; TCRdb holds only in-frame clones, not every one. The repertoire holds about 400,000 clones, over 9.5% seen once, with 0.0095% to 0.013% in the top ten. CD4+ naive, central memory, regulatory and stem cell-like memory cells were sorted via CD45RO/CCR7/CD25/CD127/CD95/CD27. Each of the sorted populations had a purity greater than 95%. Points on this clone: Its antigen is still unknown. At the DNA level, this CDR3 is encoded by other sequences in the same sample as well.

Source material: naive CD4+ T cells from blood. The sequence came from a woman between 18 and 29 years old with type 1 diabetes. The V and J genes are TRBV20-1 and TRBJ1-2; tentative D call: TRBD1 (5 bases). The CDR3 region is CSASGGYGYTF. The CDR3 DNA reads TGCAGTGCGAGCGGGGGCTATGGCTACACCTTC.